This TCR beta chain was profiled in a study of PD-1 blockade in classical Hodgkin lymphoma. Broader study findings: Significantly greater TCR diversity emerged by C4D1 in CD4+ cells but not CD8+ cells.

Patients all relapsed after autologous stem cell transplantation, and there was variation in brentuximab vedotin exposure. The CD4+ T cells used were purified from thawed PBMCs through magnetic negative selection. In its sample, this clone was seen once. Its target is unknown. TCRdb's table, derived via immunoSEQ multiplex PCR, lists solely in-frame clones and lacks some. Of 7,500 to 8,000 clones listed, 80% to 90% were seen once; the top ten hold over 1.5%. The CDR3 consists of 12 residues. The V end lost 2 bases, the J end lost 7 bases, and 9 bases lay between the germline ends. Germline V lookup: CDR1 GTSNPN, CDR2 SVGIG (reference sequence).

J is TRBJ2-4 and V is TRBV30; perhaps TRBD1 as D (5 bases). The sequences come from CD4+ T cells from blood, collected at baseline. The source of this sequence is a human donor with classical Hodgkin lymphoma. CDR3: CAWSRAGNIQYF. CDR3 sequence (DNA): TGTGCCTGGAGTAGGGCAGGGAACATTCAGTACTTC.